This T cell receptor beta chain was found in a study of blood T cell repertoires in COVID-19. Overall study: From T cells, B-cell-depleted T cells, or PBMCs came the material, which was cDNA or gDNA.

All enrollees were about 18 to 89 years old and from roughly 22 US areas. Two consecutive negative NP/OP PCR tests, clearance, or resolved symptoms defined Cohort 3 recovery. V lost 7 bases to trimming and J lost 5 bases; unmatched junction nucleotides: 8. Germline CDR1 MNHNY, CDR2 SVGAGI (reference sequence). This CDR3 comprises 14 residues. In the authors' methods: Estimated nucleated cell counts came from reference gene primer amplification. This table comes from immunoSEQ multiplex PCR, and its TCRdb copy is limited to in-frame clones, with some not included. V and J calls plus clone size are reproduced from that table; the DNA served to infer D and trimming. The data hold approximately 130,000 clones, with around 83% observed a single time.

The TCR originated in a man aged 25 to 45 who had recovered from COVID-19. The rearrangement joins TRBV6-6 to TRBJ1-2, with 9 bases aligning to TRBD1. The sequenced material came from PBMCs or T cells enriched from blood (not recorded which). The CDR3 sequence: CASKTGQGSYGYTF. CDR3 coding DNA: TGTGCCAGCAAAACGGGACAGGGATCTTATGGCTACACCTTC.